These 29 T cell receptor beta chains originate from one sample sequenced in a study of T cells in Graves' hyperthyroidism and ophthalmopathy. RNA transcripts yielded amplified TCR beta CDR3 regions. The TCR CDR3 first-round RT-PCR relied on the HTBI primer set. TCRdb processed the multiplex PCR reads anew with MiXCR; each CDR3 protein has one entry. The sample comprises a few hundred thousand distinct CDR3 sequences, 15% to 18% of which are singletons, and about 7% rests with the top ten. The specimen sequenced was blood. All receptors come from a woman under 40 with Graves' hyperthyroidism.

This clonotype appeared a few times. This chain joins TRBV5-6 and TRBJ2-3; maybe TRBD2 (5 bases). Trimming removed 0 bases at V and 5 bases at J, with 7 bases between. The germline V gene encodes CDR1 SGHDT and CDR2 YYEEEE. The CDR3 extends over 13 amino acids. The CDR3 region has the DNA TGTGCCAGCAGCTTGGGGGCGGGAGATACGCAGTATTTT. This codes for CASSLGAGDTQYF.

The V call is TRBV4-2, the J call TRBJ2-5; no firm D call. Trimming cost V 2 bases and J 0 bases, with 4 bases left between them. CDR1 and CDR2 (germline): LGHNA, YNFKEQ. CDR3 length: 13 residues. Here the CDR3 reads CASSQSYQETQYF. The CDR3 DNA is TGTGCCAGCAGCCAATCGTACCAAGAGACCCAGTACTTC.

This clonotype was seen only a few times. The chain carries TRBV28 and TRBJ2-1; 9 bases map to TRBD1. Germline values: CDR1 MDHEN, CDR2 SYDVKM. The CDR3 has 12 amino acids. Germline trimming cut 2 bases from V and 15 bases from J; bases unmatched to any gene: 5. CDR3 protein: CASSLGQGRRFF. The CDR3 DNA reads as TGTGCCAGCAGTTTAGGACAGGGGCGGCGGTTCTTC.

The rearrangement uses TRBV5-1 and TRBJ2-2, with TRBD2 matching 11 bases. The CDR3 consists of 20 residues. With V trimmed by 0 bases and J by 4 bases, 14 bases remained unmatched. Germline values: CDR1 SGHRS, CDR2 YFSETQ. CDR3 sequence (DNA): TGCGCCAGCAGCTTGGAGGGCGATACTAGCGGGAGAGTCGGCACCGGGGAGCTGTTTTTT. Its protein product is CASSLEGDTSGRVGTGELFF.

This clonotype came up a few times. The chain uses TRBV7-6 and TRBJ2-2, with 10 positions matching TRBD2. The V gene's germline CDR1 is SGHVS and CDR2 FNYEAQ. Trimming cost V 1 base and J 2 bases; bases outside gene matches: 4. The CDR3 runs to 17 residues. The CDR3 is CASSLVPSGRNTGELFF. The CDR3 DNA sequence: TGTGCCAGCAGCTTAGTACCTAGCGGGAGAAACACCGGGGAGCTGTTTTTT.

Many counts were recorded for this clonotype. The V call is TRBV5-1, the J call TRBJ1-2, with D possibly being TRBD1 (5 bases). The CDR3 is 15 amino acids. V was clipped by 0 bases and J by 4 bases, with 13 bases between them. Germline assignment: CDR1 SGHRS and CDR2 YFSETQ. CDR3 loop: CASSLDGGSGYGYTF. CDR3 sequence (DNA): TGCGCCAGCAGCTTGGATGGGGGTTCCGGCTATGGCTACACCTTC.

This clonotype has a count of ten or more. The chain uses TRBV12-5 and TRBJ1-5; tentatively, D is TRBD1 (6 bases). Trimming cost V 6 bases and J 3 bases, with 12 bases left between them. CDR1 and CDR2 (germline): LGHNT, FRNRAP. The CDR3 contains 14 residues. The CDR3 DNA follows: TGTGCTAGTGGACCCCCAGGGGACAATCAGCCCCAGCATTTT. Residues: CASGPPGDNQPQHF. Based on the CDR3 plus reference TRBV12-5 and TRBJ1-5, the full variable domain is DARVTQTPRHKVTEMGQEVTMRCQPILGHNTVFWYRQTMMQGLELLAYFRNRAPLDDSGMPKDRFSAEMPDATLATLKIQPSEPRDSAVYFCASGPPGDNQPQHFGDGTRLSIL.

This clonotype was counted a few times. The chain joins TRBV7-8 to TRBJ2-7; 7 positions match TRBD2. This CDR3 has 15 amino acids. Per the germline V gene, CDR1 is SGHVS and CDR2 is FQNEAQ. V shed 7 bases and J 6 bases; nucleotides not matched to a gene: 15. The CDR3 DNA reads TGTGCCAGCACCCAAGGGCGGGGGAGTGGATTCGAGCAGTACTTC. It codes for CASTQGRGSGFEQYF.

This clonotype was observed at least ten times. The rearrangement joins TRBV24-1 to TRBJ2-7, with D perhaps assigned TRBD1 or TRBD2 (5 bases each). The CDR3 covers 15 residues. Germline V gene sequence: CDR1 KGHDR, CDR2 SFDVKD. Between the trimmed V and J ends, which lost 5 bases and 0 bases, there was a span of 13 bases. In DNA form, the CDR3 reads TGTGCCACCAGTGTTCCGGGACCGCTCTCCTACGAGCAGTACTTC. Protein: CATSVPGPLSYEQYF.

This clonotype was seen repeatedly, ten times or more. J is TRBJ2-1 and V is TRBV7-2; 8 positions agree with TRBD2. The CDR3 is made up of 13 amino acids. Germline CDR1 is SGHTA and CDR2 is FQGNSA. The V gene end was trimmed by 5 bases and the J gene end by 8 bases; junction bases not matched to a gene: 5. The CDR3 protein is CASSQGLVDEQFF. DNA for the CDR3: TGTGCCAGCAGCCAGGGACTAGTCGATGAGCAGTTCTTC. Based on the CDR3 plus reference TRBV7-2 and TRBJ2-1, the full variable domain is GAGVSQSPSNKVTEKGKDVELRCDPISGHTALYWYRQSLGQGLEFLIYFQGNSAPDKSGLPSDRFSAERTGGSVSTLTIQRTQQEDSAVYLCASSQGLVDEQFFGPGTRLTVL.

Many counts were recorded for this clonotype. The genes are TRBV20-1 and TRBJ2-3, with 12 bases identical to TRBD2. The CDR3 sequence is 16 residues long. V shed 6 bases, J shed 0 bases, and the junction held 7 bases outside the gene matches. Germline loops: CDR1 DFQATT, CDR2 SNEGSKA (reference sequence). CDR3 in amino acids: CSAIPGTSGSTDTQYF. As DNA, the CDR3 is TGCAGTGCAATACCCGGGACTAGCGGGAGCACAGATACGCAGTATTTT.

This clonotype was counted a few times. The chain employs TRBV28 and TRBJ2-4; D gene unclear. The CDR3 has 13 residues. Trimming pared 6 bases from V and 5 bases from J, leaving 11 bases between. Germline V gene lookup returns CDR1 MDHEN and CDR2 SYDVKM. Here the CDR3 DNA reads TGTGCCAGCAGGGAAGGTCTGGAAAACATTCAGTACTTC. It is translated as CASREGLENIQYF.

This clonotype was found a few times. The rearrangement joins TRBV6-2 or TRBV6-3 to TRBJ2-1, with D perhaps TRBD1 or TRBD2 (5 bases each). Trimming stripped 6 bases from V and 5 bases from J, with 23 bases between. Germline CDR1 reads MNHEY; CDR2 reads SVGEGT. The CDR3 runs 17 residues. The CDR3 reads CASRYHGRSGRNNEQFF. CDR3 DNA: TGTGCCAGCAGATACCATGGTCGGTCAGGGAGAAACAATGAGCAGTTCTTC.

Concerning this clonotype: This may come from a read error, since a much larger clone is one base off. CDR3 loop: CSARSGTGGMEQFF. CDR3 nucleotides: TGCAGTGCTAGATCCGGGACAGGGGGCATGGAGCAGTTCTTC. This chain uses TRBV20-1 with TRBJ2-1; 12 bases align to TRBD1. Germline loops: CDR1 DFQATT, CDR2 SNEGSKA (reference sequence). The CDR3 runs 14 residues. V gave up 2 bases and J gave up 10 bases; unmatched junction bases: 6.

The chain carries TRBV7-3 and TRBJ1-5; D is ambiguous. CDR3 size: 15 residues. The germline V gene has CDR1 SGHTA and CDR2 FQGTGA. Trimming took 5 bases from V and 7 from J, leaving 18 bases between them. For the CDR3, the DNA is TGTGCCAGCAGCCAAGAGAGGGCTTTGGTGCAGCCCCAGCATTTT. Protein product: CASSQERALVQPQHF.

This clonotype occurred a few times. This chain joins TRBV7-7 and TRBJ2-7; weak D call: TRBD2 (5 bases). Trimming removed 5 bases from V and 1 base from J, with 24 bases in between. This CDR3 has 18 amino acids. Germline V CDR1 and CDR2: SSHAT, FNYEAQ (reference sequence). The CDR3 reads CASSPRVDRTPISYEQYF. The DNA of the CDR3 is TGTGCCAGCAGCCCGAGGGTCGACCGAACCCCAATTTCCTACGAGCAGTACTTC.

The sample holds many counts of this clonotype. This chain links TRBV11-2 with TRBJ2-7; 8 bases fit TRBD2. The junction had 11 bases not matched to a gene; V was cut back by 5 bases and J by 2 bases. This CDR3 is 16 amino acids long. Germline CDR1 is SGHAT and CDR2 is FQNNGV. The CDR3 protein is CASSPQRGTRAYEQYF. CDR3 coding DNA: TGTGCCAGCAGCCCCCAACGGGGGACTAGAGCCTACGAGCAGTACTTC.

This clonotype was seen ten or more times. The V gene is TRBV7-2, the J gene TRBJ2-7, with TRBD1 identical over 8 bases. The ends lost 4 bases at V and 0 bases at J; junction bases unmatched: 5. Germline loops: CDR1 SGHTA, CDR2 FQGNSA. CDR3 length: 15 amino acids. This CDR3 is CASSSGTGYSYEQYF. In nucleotides, the CDR3 is TGTGCCAGCAGCTCTGGGACAGGTTACTCCTACGAGCAGTACTTC.

Ten or more counts support this clonotype. J is TRBJ2-1 and V is TRBV5-1; D perhaps matches TRBD2 (6 bases). Looked up from germline, CDR1 is SGHRS and CDR2 is YFSETQ. The CDR3 is 15 residues long. Trimming shortened V by 4 bases and J by 0 bases, and 11 bases separated the two germline ends. The CDR3 DNA sequence: TGCGCCAGCAGCCCGGGACTCAACTCCTACAATGAGCAGTTCTTC. Its translation: CASSPGLNSYNEQFF.

The rearrangement links TRBV2 to TRBJ2-1, with 10 bases lining up with TRBD2. V was pared by 5 bases and J by 7 bases, with 11 bases of the junction left unmatched. The length of the CDR3 is 16 residues. Per germline, CDR1 SNHLY and CDR2 FYNNEI. The CDR3 is CASSSGAGGLGNEQFF. CDR3 bases: TGTGCCAGCAGTTCTGGAGCGGGAGGGCTAGGGAATGAGCAGTTCTTC.

This chain links TRBV27 with TRBJ2-5, with 11 nucleotides matching TRBD2. The germline V gene encodes CDR1 MNHEY and CDR2 SMNVEV (reference sequence). V was clipped by 4 bases and J by 1 base; unmatched bases: 5. This CDR3 comprises 16 residues. The CDR3 is CASSSGGLAGQETQYF. CDR3 DNA: TGTGCCAGCAGTTCCGGAGGACTAGCGGGCCAAGAGACCCAGTACTTC.

This clonotype was recorded at least ten times. The chain joins TRBV2 to TRBJ2-3; 11 bases fit TRBD2. J gave up 1 base and V 6 bases, and 3 bases lay outside the gene matches. The CDR3 length is 15 residues. The germline gives CDR1 SNHLY, CDR2 FYNNEI. The CDR3 here is CASSSLAGGTDTQYF. Written as DNA, the CDR3 is TGTGCCAGCAGCTCACTAGCGGGAGGCACAGATACGCAGTATTTT.

The rearrangement uses TRBV20-1 and TRBJ2-3; 10 bases fit TRBD1. Germline V gene sequence: CDR1 DFQATT, CDR2 SNEGSKA (reference sequence). The length of the CDR3 is 15 residues. J was trimmed by 2 bases and V by 4 bases; bases with no gene match: 6. The CDR3, as DNA: TGCAGTGCTACCTCCGGGACAGGGGCCACAGATACGCAGTATTTT. This encodes CSATSGTGATDTQYF.

The rearrangement links TRBV4-2 to TRBJ1-5; 8 bases agree with TRBD1. Germline V CDR1 and CDR2: LGHNA, YNFKEQ. V lost 1 base, J lost 1 base, and 6 bases stayed unmatched. This CDR3 spans 17 amino acids. CDR3 residues: CASSQGGQEPSNQPQHF. CDR3 bases: TGTGCCAGCAGCCAAGGGGGACAGGAACCAAGCAATCAGCCCCAGCATTTT.

This clonotype was observed a single time. The rearrangement links TRBV6-1 to TRBJ1-1, with D possibly TRBD1 on 6 matching bases. CDR3 length equals 13 residues. The germline V gene has CDR1 MNHNS and CDR2 SASEGT. The V and J ends lost 6 bases and 2 bases respectively, with 10 bases between them. In DNA, the CDR3 is TGTGCCAGCAGAGGGACACCAAACACTGAAGCTTTCTTT. Amino acid sequence: CASRGTPNTEAFF.

This clonotype has only one observation. The rearrangement uses TRBV7-9 and TRBJ2-2; D remains ambiguous. The CDR3 totals 11 residues. The germline V gene has CDR1 SEHNR and CDR2 FQNEAQ (reference sequence). V lost 1 base and J lost 14, with 8 bases in between. CDR3 nucleotides: TGTGCCAGCAGCTTAGAAAAGGGACTGTTTTTT. Translated, it gives CASSLEKGLFF.

This clonotype was recorded many times. The V and J genes are TRBV28 and TRBJ2-7, with 11 bases that match TRBD1. Germline CDR1 reads MDHEN; CDR2 reads SYDVKM. J lost 7 bases, V lost 4 bases, and 9 bases had no gene match. This CDR3 contains 15 residues. The CDR3 DNA reads TGTGCCAGCAGTTCCCGGGACAGGGGGGCCAGGGAGCAGTACTTC. Translation: CASSSRDRGAREQYF.

The rearrangement uses TRBV6-1 and TRBJ1-6; D is possibly TRBD1 (5 bases). CDR1 and CDR2 from the germline V gene are MNHNS and SASEGT. The CDR3 is 14 amino acids. V was pared by 8 bases and J by 8 bases, with 16 bases between. The CDR3 region has the DNA TGTGCCAGCCTCGGGCAGGGTTATTATTCACCCCTCCACTTT. It is translated as CASLGQGYYSPLHF.

This clonotype was detected ten times or more. The chain recombines TRBV5-1 with TRBJ1-6; D gene unclear. Germline-derived CDR1 and CDR2 are SGHRS and YFSETQ. Trimming cost V 4 bases and J 6 bases, with 11 bases left between them. This CDR3 comprises 14 residues. As DNA, the CDR3 is TGCGCCAGCAGCACCGGCCCTTCTAATTCACCCCTCCACTTT. Residues: CASSTGPSNSPLHF.